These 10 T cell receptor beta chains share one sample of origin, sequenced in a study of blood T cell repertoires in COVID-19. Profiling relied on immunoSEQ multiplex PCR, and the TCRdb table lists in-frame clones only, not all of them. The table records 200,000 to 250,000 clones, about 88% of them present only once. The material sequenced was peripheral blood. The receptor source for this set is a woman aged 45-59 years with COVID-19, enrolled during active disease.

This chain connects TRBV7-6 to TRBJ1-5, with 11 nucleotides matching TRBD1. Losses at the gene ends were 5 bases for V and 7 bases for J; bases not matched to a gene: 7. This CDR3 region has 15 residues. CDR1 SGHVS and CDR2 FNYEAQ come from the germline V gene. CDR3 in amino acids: CASSQGTGGRQPQHF. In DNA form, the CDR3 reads TGTGCCAGCAGCCAAGGGACAGGGGGTAGGCAGCCCCAGCATTTT.

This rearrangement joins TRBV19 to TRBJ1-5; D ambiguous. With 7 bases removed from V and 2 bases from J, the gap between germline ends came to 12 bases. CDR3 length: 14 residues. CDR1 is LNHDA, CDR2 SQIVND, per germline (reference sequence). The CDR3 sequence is CASTINGGNQPQHF. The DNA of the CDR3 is TGTGCCAGTACCATTAACGGGGGCAATCAGCCCCAGCATTTT.

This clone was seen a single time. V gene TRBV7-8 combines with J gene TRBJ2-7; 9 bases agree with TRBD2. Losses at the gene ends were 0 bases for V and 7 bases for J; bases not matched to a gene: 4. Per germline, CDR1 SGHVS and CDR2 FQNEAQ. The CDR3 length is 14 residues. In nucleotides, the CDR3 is TGTGCCAGCAGCTTAGCCCCACTAGCGGGTGAGCAGTACTTC. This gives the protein CASSLAPLAGEQYF.

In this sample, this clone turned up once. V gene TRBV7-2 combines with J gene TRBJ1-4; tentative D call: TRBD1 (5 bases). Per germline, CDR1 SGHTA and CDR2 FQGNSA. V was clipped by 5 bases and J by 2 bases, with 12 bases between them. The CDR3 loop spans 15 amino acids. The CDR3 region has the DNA TGTGCCAGCAGCCCACAGGTTGGGACTAATGAAAAACTGTTTTTT. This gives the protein CASSPQVGTNEKLFF.

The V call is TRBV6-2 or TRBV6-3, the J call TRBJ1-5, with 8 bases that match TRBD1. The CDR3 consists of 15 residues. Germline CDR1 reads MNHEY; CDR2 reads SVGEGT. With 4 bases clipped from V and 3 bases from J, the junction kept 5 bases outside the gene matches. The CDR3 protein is CASSWTGNTNQPQHF. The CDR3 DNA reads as TGTGCCAGCAGTTGGACAGGGAATACCAATCAGCCCCAGCATTTT.

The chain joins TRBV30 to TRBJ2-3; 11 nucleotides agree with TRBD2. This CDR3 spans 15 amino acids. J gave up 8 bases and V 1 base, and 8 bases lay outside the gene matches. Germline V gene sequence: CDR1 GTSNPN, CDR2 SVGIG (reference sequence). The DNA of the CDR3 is TGTGCCTGGAGTGGGAGTAGCGGGGGGGCCGGTACGCAGTATTTT. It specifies CAWSGSSGGAGTQYF.

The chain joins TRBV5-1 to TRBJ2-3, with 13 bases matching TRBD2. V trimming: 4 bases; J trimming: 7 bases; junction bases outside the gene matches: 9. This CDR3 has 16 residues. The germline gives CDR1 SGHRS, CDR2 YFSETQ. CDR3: CASSLTTSGGAHTQYF. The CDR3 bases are TGCGCCAGCAGCCTTACTACTAGCGGGGGGGCGCATACGCAGTATTTT.

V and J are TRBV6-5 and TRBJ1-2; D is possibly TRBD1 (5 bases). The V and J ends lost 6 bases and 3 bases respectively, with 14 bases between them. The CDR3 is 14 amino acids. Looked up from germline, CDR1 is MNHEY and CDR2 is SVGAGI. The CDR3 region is CASSLEGAHYGYTF. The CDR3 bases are TGTGCCAGCAGCCTAGAAGGGGCGCACTATGGCTACACCTTC.

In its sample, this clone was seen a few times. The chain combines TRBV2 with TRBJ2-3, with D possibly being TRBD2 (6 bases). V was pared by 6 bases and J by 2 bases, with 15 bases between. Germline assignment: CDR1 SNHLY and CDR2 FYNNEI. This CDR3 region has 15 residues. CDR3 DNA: TGTGCCAGCAGAGCCCCGGGACTCTCCACAGATACGCAGTATTTT. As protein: CASRAPGLSTDTQYF.

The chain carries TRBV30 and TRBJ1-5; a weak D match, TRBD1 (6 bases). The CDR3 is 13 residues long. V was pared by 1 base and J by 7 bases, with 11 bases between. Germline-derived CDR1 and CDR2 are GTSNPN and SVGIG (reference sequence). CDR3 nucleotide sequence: TGTGCCTGGAGTGGCCAGGGGAGCCAGCCCCAGCATTTT. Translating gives CAWSGQGSQPQHF.